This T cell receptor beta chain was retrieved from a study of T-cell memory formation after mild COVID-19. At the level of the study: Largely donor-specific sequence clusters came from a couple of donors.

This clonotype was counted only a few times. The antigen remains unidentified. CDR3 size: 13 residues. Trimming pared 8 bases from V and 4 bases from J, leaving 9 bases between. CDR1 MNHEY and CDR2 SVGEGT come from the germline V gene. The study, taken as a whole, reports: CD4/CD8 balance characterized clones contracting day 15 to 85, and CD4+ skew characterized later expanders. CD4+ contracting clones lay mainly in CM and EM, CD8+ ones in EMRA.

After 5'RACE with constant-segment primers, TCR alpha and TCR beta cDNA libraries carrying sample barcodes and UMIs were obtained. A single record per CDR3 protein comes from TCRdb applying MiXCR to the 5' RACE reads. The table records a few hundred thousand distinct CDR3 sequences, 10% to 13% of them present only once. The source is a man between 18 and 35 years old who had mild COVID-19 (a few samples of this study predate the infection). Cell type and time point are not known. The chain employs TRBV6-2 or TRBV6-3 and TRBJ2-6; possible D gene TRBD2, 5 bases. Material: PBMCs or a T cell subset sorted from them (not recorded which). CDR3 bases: TGTGCCAGCCGGGGAGCCGGGGCCAACGTCCTGACTTTC. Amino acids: CASRGAGANVLTF.